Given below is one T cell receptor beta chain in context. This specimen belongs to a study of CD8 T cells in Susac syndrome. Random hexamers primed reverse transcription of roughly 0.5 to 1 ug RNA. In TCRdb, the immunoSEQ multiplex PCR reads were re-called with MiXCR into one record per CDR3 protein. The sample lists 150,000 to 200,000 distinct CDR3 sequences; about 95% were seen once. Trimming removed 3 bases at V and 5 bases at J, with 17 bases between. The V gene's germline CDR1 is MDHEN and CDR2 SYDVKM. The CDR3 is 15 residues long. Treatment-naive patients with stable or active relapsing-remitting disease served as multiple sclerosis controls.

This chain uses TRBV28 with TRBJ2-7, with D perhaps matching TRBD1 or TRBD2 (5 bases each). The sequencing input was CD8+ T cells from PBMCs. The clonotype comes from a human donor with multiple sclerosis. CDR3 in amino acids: CASSFNMGPGDEQYF. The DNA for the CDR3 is TGTGCCAGCAGTTTCAATATGGGACCGGGCGACGAGCAGTACTTC.